This T cell receptor beta chain derives from a study of molecular identifiers for immune sequencing clone quantification. This clonotype has ten or more counts. The antigen remains undetermined. Bulk TCR libraries were made with methods that had been previously described and with listed TCR primers. TCRdb processed the PCR reads anew with MiXCR; each CDR3 protein has one entry. The data hold approximately 90,000 distinct CDR3 sequences, with 21% observed a single time. Study observations and caveats: Underestimated sizes of highly expanded clones could result from identical TCR molecules that share a barcode.

Libraries from naive CD8 cells were generated from approximately 20,000 to 980,000 sorted cells (with 10%, 30% or 50% RNA). The trim removed 4 bases at V and 2 bases at J, leaving 7 bases unmatched. Germline V gene lookup returns CDR1 SGHAT and CDR2 FQNNGV. This CDR3 is 15 amino acids long. The J gene is TRBJ2-5, the V gene TRBV11-2; TRBD2 matches at 7 bases. Sample: naive CD8+ T cells from blood, with Jurkat cell RNA spiked in. Subset of the sample: FACS-sorted CD8+CD4-CCR7+CD45RA+ naive T cells. The clonotype originates from a human donor in good health. Some libraries in this study had Jurkat cell RNA spiked in. DNA for the CDR3: TGTGCCAGCAGCTCCATTAGCGGGCCTCAAGAGACCCAGTACTTC. Protein sequence: CASSSISGPQETQYF.